The T cell receptor (beta chain) described here comes from a study of blood T cell repertoires in COVID-19 (dated by TCRdb to about 2020). Background for the entire study: Collaborator samples came from the United States, Italy and Spain and covered acute and convalescent phases of COVID-19. The prospective study material was composed of cDNA or gDNA derived from T cells, B-cell-depleted T cells, or PBMCs. The repertoires were released in a freely available public database meant as a resource for research on the immune response to SARS-CoV-2. The samples were drawn from two sources: the first 160 participants of the ongoing ImmuneRACE study, and 1,200 or so subjects contributed by 6 global collaborators. Sample metadata almost always included a de-identified subject ID, COVID-19 status, age in years and sex. HLA class I and class II types, where available, came from metadata supplied by the sample provider rather than from assay-based typing. Subjects who had been exposed to COVID-19, were actively infected with it, or had recovered from it provided the deeply sampled blood TCRbeta repertoires that made up the dataset.

TCRbeta CDR3 regions were amplified from genomic DNA using the immunoSEQ Assay, a bias-controlled multiplex PCR. Concerning the study's data processing: The number of nucleated cells in each sample was estimated by amplification of reference gene primers within the assay. To quantify the absolute abundance of each unique TCRbeta CDR3 rearrangement, sequence reads were collapsed and filtered. For each sample, productive Simpson clonality was calculated by taking the square root of Simpson's diversity index across productive rearrangements. This is the immuneACCESS table as TCRdb keeps it, with only in-frame sequences that have V and J called. A part of the clones is gone; compared with another copy, unresolved V genes explain less than half, and the rest is unexplained. The DNA gave D and trimming, while V, J and clone size come from that table. The sample table lists 150,000 to 200,000 clones, approximately 90% of them with a count of one. 0.99% of the sample is in the top ten clones.

This clone was seen a single time. Its antigen is unknown. Per-base qualities were not stored, and no clone one base away is much larger. The collaborating institutions used their own protocols to collect whole blood in K2EDTA tubes. For TCRbeta analysis, collaborators shipped samples as frozen whole blood, isolated PBMCs, or DNA extracted from either of those sample types. What the authors observed across the whole study: The amount of clinical and demographic metadata varied by source and participant and was provided uncurated.

The germline V gene (reference sequence) yields LNHDA for CDR1 and SQIVND for CDR2. The CDR3 goes from the cysteine to the phenylalanine over 16 residues. Just the 48-base CDR3 DNA is kept, in frame starting at base 1. V is shortened by 5 bases, J by 0 bases, and the region joining them spans 11 bases. This receptor was identified in a man younger than 30 with acute or convalescent COVID-19. The chain is assembled from TRBV19 and TRBJ2-6; TRBD1 is a weak D gene call, 5 bases matching. Sequencing used peripheral blood. The DNA sequence reads TGTGCCAGTAGTTCCCGGACACGCTCTGGGGCCAACGTCCTGACTTTC. The encoded protein is CASSSRTRSGANVLTF.